This section outlines one TCR beta chain sequence together with its context. The data were produced by immunoSEQ multiplex PCR, yet TCRdb's version contains in-frame clones alone and is incomplete. There are about 36,000 clones in the sample; roughly 80% occur only once, and about 9.1% lies in the top ten. The data are from a study of a mutant IDH1 vaccine in newly diagnosed glioma. Overall study: Of treated patients, approximately 62% were men and about 38% women, averaging about 40 years.

As to time point: baseline, week 1 (first vaccination visit). Treatment denoted: pre-vaccination baseline after standard-of-care therapy. The length of the CDR3 is 14 residues. Looked up from germline, CDR1 is SGHDT and CDR2 is YYEEEE. V lost 4 bases to trimming and J lost 6 bases; unmatched junction nucleotides: 9. The sample in question was PBMCs, obtained from a glioma patient treated with radiotherapy, temozolomide or both. This TCR was sampled from a man aged 40-50 years with glioma. Some clones in this sample may be carry-over from other donors' samples. This chain connects TRBV5-6 to TRBJ1-1, with 7 bases aligning to TRBD1. As DNA, the CDR3 is TGTGCCAGCAGCCCCGAAGGGACAGTTTCTGAAGCTTTCTTT. Translation: CASSPEGTVSEAFF.